This TCR beta chain was identified during a study of technical replicates of blood from a handful of donors. Libraries were prepared by immunoSEQ multiplex PCR; TCRdb keeps only in-frame clonotypes and omits some of them. The sample yields around 86,000 clones, 95% to 97% seen once. Looked up from germline, CDR1 is MGHRA and CDR2 is YSYEKL. V lost 1 base and J lost 1; bases outside the gene matches: 2. The CDR3 is made up of 18 amino acids. This receptor was taken from a human donor in good health. This chain connects TRBV4-1 to TRBJ2-2; 14 positions agree with TRBD2. The specimen was T cells isolated from PBMCs. The CDR3 sequence is CASSQGLAGGKNTGELFF. The CDR3 DNA follows: TGCGCCAGCAGCCAAGGACTAGCGGGAGGGAAGAACACCGGGGAGCTGTTTTTT.